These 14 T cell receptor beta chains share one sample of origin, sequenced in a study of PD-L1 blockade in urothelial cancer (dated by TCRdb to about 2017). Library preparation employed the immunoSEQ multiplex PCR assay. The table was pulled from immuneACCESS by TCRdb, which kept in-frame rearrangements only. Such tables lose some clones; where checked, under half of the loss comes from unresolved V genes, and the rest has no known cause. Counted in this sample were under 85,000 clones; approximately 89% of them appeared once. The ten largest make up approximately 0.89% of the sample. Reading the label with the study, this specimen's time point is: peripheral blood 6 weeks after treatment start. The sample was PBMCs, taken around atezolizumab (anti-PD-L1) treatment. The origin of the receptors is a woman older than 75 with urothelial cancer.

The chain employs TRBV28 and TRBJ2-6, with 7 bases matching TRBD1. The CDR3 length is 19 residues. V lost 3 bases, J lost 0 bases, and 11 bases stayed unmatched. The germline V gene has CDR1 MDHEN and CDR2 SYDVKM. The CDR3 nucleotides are TGTGCCAGCAGTTTTTTCCGGACAGGCTATCACTCTGGGGCCAACGTCCTGACTTTC. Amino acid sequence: CASSFFRTGYHSGANVLTF.

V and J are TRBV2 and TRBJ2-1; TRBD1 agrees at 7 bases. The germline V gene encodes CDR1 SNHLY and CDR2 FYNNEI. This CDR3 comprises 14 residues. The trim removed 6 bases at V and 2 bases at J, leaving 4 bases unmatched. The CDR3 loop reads CASRETGTYNEQFF. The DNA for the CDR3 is TGTGCCAGCAGGGAGACAGGGACCTACAATGAGCAGTTCTTC.

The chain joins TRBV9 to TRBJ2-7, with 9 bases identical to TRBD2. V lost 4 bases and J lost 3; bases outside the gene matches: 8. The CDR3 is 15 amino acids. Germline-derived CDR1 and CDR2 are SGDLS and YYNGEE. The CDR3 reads CASSHPTSGIYEQYF. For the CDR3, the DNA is TGTGCCAGCAGCCACCCGACTAGCGGAATCTACGAGCAGTACTTC.

CDR3 nucleotide sequence: TGTGCCAGCATGGGCCAGATGAGTCGCAATCAGCCCCAGCATTTT. It yields the protein CASMGQMSRNQPQHF. V is TRBV28 and J is TRBJ1-5; D not resolved. CDR3 length: 15 residues. The germline V gene has CDR1 MDHEN and CDR2 SYDVKM. Deletions cut 7 bases from V and 2 bases from J, with 15 bases between.

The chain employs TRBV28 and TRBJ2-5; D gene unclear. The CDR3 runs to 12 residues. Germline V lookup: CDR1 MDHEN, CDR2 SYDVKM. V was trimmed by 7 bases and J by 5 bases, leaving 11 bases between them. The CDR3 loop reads CASMTPSETQYF. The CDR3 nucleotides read TGTGCCAGCATGACTCCCTCCGAGACCCAGTACTTC.

CDR3 amino acids: CASAGLMNTEAFF. The CDR3 DNA is TGTGCCAGCGCCGGACTTATGAACACTGAAGCTTTCTTT. The J gene is TRBJ1-1, the V gene TRBV19; D is ambiguous. This CDR3 comprises 13 residues. Trimming took 9 bases from V and 0 from J, leaving 11 bases between them. The germline CDR1 and CDR2 sequences are LNHDA and SQIVND (reference sequence).

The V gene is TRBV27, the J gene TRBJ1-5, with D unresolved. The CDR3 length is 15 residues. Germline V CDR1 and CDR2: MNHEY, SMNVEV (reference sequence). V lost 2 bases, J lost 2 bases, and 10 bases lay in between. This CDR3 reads CASSLEGRGNQPQHF. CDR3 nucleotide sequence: TGTGCCAGCAGTTTAGAGGGCCGGGGCAATCAGCCCCAGCATTTT.

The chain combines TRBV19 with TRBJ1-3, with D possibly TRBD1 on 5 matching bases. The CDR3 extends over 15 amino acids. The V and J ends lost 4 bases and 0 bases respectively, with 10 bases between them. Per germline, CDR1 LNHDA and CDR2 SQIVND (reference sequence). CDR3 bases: TGTGCCAGTAGTAGACAGTTCCTCTCTGGAAACACCATATATTTT. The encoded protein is CASSRQFLSGNTIYF.

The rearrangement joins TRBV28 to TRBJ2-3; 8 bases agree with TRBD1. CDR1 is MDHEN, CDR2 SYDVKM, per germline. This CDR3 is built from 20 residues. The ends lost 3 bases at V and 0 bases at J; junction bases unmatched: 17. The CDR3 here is CASSFYFVWGTGASTDTQYF. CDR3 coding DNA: TGTGCCAGCAGTTTTTATTTTGTATGGGGGACAGGTGCTAGCACAGATACGCAGTATTTT.

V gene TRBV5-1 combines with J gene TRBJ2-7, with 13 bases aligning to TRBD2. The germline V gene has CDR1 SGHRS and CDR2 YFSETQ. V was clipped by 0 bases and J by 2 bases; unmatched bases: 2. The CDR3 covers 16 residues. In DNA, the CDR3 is TGCGCCAGCAGCTTGGGACTAGCGGGAGGCCCCTACGAGCAGTACTTC. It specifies CASSLGLAGGPYEQYF.

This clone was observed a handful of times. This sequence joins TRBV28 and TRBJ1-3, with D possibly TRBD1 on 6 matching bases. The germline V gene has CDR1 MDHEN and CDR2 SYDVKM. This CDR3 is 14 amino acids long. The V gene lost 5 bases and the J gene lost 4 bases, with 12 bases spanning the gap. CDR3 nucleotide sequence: TGTGCCAGCAGTCCCAGGGGCTCAGGAAACACCATATATTTT. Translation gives CASSPRGSGNTIYF.

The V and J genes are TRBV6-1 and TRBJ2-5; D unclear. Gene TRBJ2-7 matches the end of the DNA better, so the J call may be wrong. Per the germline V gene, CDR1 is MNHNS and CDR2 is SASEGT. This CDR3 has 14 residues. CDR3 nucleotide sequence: TGTGCCAGCAGTGAAAAGGCAGGCCCTCACGAGCAGTACTTC. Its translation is CASSEKAGPHEQYF.

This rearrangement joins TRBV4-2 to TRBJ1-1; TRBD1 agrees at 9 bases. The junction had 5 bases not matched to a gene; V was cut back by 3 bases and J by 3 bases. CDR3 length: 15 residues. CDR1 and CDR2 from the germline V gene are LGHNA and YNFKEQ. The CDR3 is CASSQPGTGYTEAFF. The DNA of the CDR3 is TGTGCCAGCAGCCAGCCCGGGACAGGGTACACTGAAGCTTTCTTT.

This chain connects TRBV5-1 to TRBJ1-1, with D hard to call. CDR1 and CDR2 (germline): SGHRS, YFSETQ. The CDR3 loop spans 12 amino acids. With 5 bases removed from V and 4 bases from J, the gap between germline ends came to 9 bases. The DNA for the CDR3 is TGCGCCAGCAGTTGGGAGGGCACTGAAGCTTTCTTT. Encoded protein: CASSWEGTEAFF.